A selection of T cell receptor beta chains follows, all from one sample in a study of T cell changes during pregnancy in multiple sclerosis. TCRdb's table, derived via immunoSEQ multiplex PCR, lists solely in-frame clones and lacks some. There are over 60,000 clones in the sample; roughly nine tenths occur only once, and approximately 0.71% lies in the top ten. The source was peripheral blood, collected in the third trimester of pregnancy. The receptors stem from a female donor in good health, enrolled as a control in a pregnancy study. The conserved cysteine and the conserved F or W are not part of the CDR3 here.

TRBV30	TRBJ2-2	AWSSGTDTGELF
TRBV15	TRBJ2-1	ATSRDLAEGADEQF
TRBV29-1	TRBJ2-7	SVPTGAGEQY
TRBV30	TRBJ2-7	AWSWGTGGGKQY
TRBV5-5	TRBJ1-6	ASSTGTGSPYNSPLH
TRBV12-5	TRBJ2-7	ASAHPTGSPYEQY
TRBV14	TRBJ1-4	ASSQRQGEAEKLF
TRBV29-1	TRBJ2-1	SGGVQGKYNEQF
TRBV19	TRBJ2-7	ASAPGLASYEQY
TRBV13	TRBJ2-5	ASSLLQETQY
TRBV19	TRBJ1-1	ASCRGRNTEAF
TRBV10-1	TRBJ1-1	ASSEGQGRTEAF
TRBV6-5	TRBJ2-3	ASSRTGVSTDTQY
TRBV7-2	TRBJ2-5	ASSLFGGGTVETQY
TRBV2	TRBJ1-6	ASSDGQGRSPLH
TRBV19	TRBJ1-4	ASSRLDGPAEEKLF
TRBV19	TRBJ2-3	ASIGVGEVNTQY
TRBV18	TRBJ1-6	ASSPTGGDSPLH
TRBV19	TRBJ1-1	ASSVRQANTEAF
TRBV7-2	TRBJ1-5	ASSFDRGSNQPQH
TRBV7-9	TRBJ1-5	ASSLSGNSNQPQH
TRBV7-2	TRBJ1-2	ASSPTPTDYGYT
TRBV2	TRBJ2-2	AIPLAGGNTGELF
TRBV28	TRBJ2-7	ASYPPGQSYEQY
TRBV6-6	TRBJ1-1	ASSSSQGAGTEAF
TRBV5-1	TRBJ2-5	ASYTGVRETQY
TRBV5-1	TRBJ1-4	ASSLGGATNEKLF
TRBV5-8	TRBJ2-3	ASSLGLASTDTQY
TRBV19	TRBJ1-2	ASSPQGANYGYT
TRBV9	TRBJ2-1	ASRSTGSSYNEQF
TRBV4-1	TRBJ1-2	ASSQDPGGAVYGYT
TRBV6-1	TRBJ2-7	ASSEVIAGGHYEQY
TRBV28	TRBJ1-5	ASSLIGRTGVQPQH
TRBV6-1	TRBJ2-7	ASNRDRVYEQY
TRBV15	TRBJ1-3	ATSRGTGTGNTIY
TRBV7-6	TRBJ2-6	ASTWTGGSGANVLT
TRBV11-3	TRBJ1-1	ASSTRQGYEAF
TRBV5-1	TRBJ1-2	ASSPTGNYGYT
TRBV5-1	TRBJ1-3	ASSLEQAGSSGNTIY
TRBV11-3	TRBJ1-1	ASSSGLGTGESTEAF
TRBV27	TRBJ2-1	ASSLKVEGAGNEQF
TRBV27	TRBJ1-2	ASSLSRQLYGYT
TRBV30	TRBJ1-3	AWSERNTIY
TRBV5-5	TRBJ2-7	ASSFSSGDTYEQY
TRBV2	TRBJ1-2	ASSESGGNYGYT
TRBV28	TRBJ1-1	ASSSPAGGNTEAF
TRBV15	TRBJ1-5	ATSRDRQYSNQPQH